The present T cell receptor beta chain was sequenced within a study of blood T cells in healthy people across ages (dated by TCRdb to 2014 to 2015). In the study overall: In model experiments, template switching captured about one uniquely barcoded TCR beta cDNA molecule for every two T cells. The study measured age-related changes in TCR beta repertoire diversity using deep sequencing normalized with unique cDNA molecular identifiers. Four age groups were formed from the donors: young (average approximately 17 years), middle-aged (around 39), aged (more than 55) and long-lived (about 80). Donors of different ages were randomly distributed across sequencing lanes to avoid experimental bias. The study analyzed two additional independent replicas of 1 million unique cDNA reads from the same blood draw for two donors, one aged 18 to 30 and one aged 80 or older.

Donors were under 40 systemically healthy Caucasian individuals from Russia aged roughly 6 to 100 years. Each donor gave 8 to 10 milliliters of peripheral blood, collected into EDTA-treated Vacutainer tubes. Ficoll-Paque density-gradient centrifugation was used to isolate PBMCs, with at least 7 million obtained per sample. Total RNA, at least 6 micrograms per sample, was extracted from PBMCs with Trizol reagent. The percentages of naive CD45RAhigh/CD27high T cells were determined by flow cytometry on a PBMC aliquot from every donor. From a lookup of the germline V gene (reference sequence), CDR1 and CDR2 are MNHEY and SMNVEV. From the cysteine through the phenylalanine, the CDR3 covers 14 amino acids. Only CDR3 DNA is held: 42 bases, read in frame from base 1. V was cut back by 2 bases and J by 6 bases, leaving a gap of 8 bases between them. Study-level results and caveats: As age increased, observed TCR beta diversity per million T cells dropped in a roughly linear way, and a significant reduction was already evident by age about 36. Total diversity estimates from one million sequenced T cells were considered lower bounds and underestimates. Conclusive comparison of naive and antigen-experienced compartments was prevented by the profiling of bulk unsorted PBMCs. Because donor CMV infection status was unknown, age-related changes in expanded clonotypes were potentially confounded. Compared with the aged group, the long-lived group had more naive CD4+ T cells, fewer expanded clones and increased TCR diversity, a pattern suggesting age selection. Observed TCR beta diversity correlated strongly with the percentage of naive T cells measured by flow cytometry.

The library was prepared using 5' RACE. For sequencing, an Illumina HiSeq 2500 was employed. A second PCR of roughly 7 to 11 cycles was performed with a sample-barcoded 5' primer and a J-beta primer mix. Each TCR beta cDNA molecule received a unique molecular identifier from a template-switch 5' adaptor carrying 12 random nucleotides. At least 2.5 million CDR3-containing paired-end reads were obtained from each sample. The Mint cDNA synthesis kit, primed by a TRBC-specific oligonucleotide, was used to synthesize first-strand cDNA from all RNA. After uracil-DNA glycosylase treatment, a first 18-cycle PCR used universal primers M1SS and BC2_uni_R on all cDNA. Per the original workflow: For normalization, 1 million high-quality reads were randomly selected from each sample, with every read carrying a distinct molecular identifier. Instead of being binned into consensus sequences, reads with shared molecular identifiers were discarded. MiTCR, run with a Q25 quality threshold and the strictest error-elimination algorithm, handled CDR3 identification, clonotype clustering and error correction. A nonparametric unseen species model using Euler transformation provided a lower-bound estimate of total TCR beta diversity. The public reads were run again by TCRdb, first through fastp at Q25 and then through MiXCR, and only productive beta chains were kept. Every CDR3 protein is listed once, alongside the most common genes and DNA of its rows. The V and J calls were determined by TCRdb, not by the authors. The sample includes hundreds of thousands of distinct CDR3 sequences, with roughly 43% observed a single time. The top ten clonotypes cover 25% to 30% of the sample.

This clonotype was observed a few times. This receptor's antigen is unknown. No much larger clonotype is one base removed from it; base qualities were not supplied. This clonotype was sampled from an elderly man in good health. In this chain, TRBV27 is recombined with TRBJ1-6; the D gene remains uncertain. The sequencing input was blood. The CDR3 corresponds to CASSLDQINSPLHF. The sequenced DNA is TGTGCCAGCAGTTTAGACCAGATTAATTCACCCCTCCACTTT.